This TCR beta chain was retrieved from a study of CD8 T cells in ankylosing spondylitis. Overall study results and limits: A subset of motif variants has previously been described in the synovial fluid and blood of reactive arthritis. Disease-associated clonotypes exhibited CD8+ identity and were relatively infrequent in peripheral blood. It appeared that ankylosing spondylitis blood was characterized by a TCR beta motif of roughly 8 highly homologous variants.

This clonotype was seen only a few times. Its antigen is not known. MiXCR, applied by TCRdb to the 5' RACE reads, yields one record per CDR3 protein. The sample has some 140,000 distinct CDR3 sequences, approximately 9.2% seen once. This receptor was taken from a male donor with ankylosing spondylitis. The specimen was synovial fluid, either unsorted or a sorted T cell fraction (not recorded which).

This CDR3 is CASRIIRTGALGDTQYF. For the CDR3, the DNA is TGTGCCAGCAGAATTATAAGGACAGGGGCTTTGGGGGATACGCAGTATTTT. This chain uses TRBV27 with TRBJ2-3; 9 nucleotides line up with TRBD1. Looked up from germline, CDR1 is MNHEY and CDR2 is SMNVEV (reference sequence). The V gene end was trimmed by 6 bases and the J gene end by 6 bases; junction bases not matched to a gene: 16. The CDR3 covers 17 residues.